This T cell receptor (beta chain) was retrieved from a study of T cell repertoires in cytomegalovirus infection. Study overall: Well-studied HLA-B-restricted CMV epitopes were used in the study alongside recently identified HLA-C-restricted ones. Both CMV infection and a matching HLA type were indicated by public TCR beta signatures. Study outcomes and limitations: Carriage of CMV together with the relevant HLA was identifiable through cumulative public TCR beta family frequency.

TCRdb re-analysed the reads in MiXCR, keeping a single row per CDR3 protein. Of tens of thousands of distinct CDR3 sequences in the sample, about 24% were seen once. This clonotype appeared a few times. The antigen is undetermined. The CDR3 has 15 amino acids. Per germline, CDR1 SEHNR and CDR2 FQNEAQ (reference sequence). V was shortened by 1 base and J by 3 bases, with 12 bases between the two germline ends. The specimen was CD8+ T cells from cultured PBMCs, collected from culture after CMV antigen stimulation. The TCR sequence derives from a human donor in good health (CMV status not recorded). Some clones in this sample may be carry-over from other donors' samples. The rearrangement links TRBV7-9 to TRBJ1-2, with D possibly being TRBD1 (6 bases). The CDR3 loop is CASSLEGGKDYGYTF. Here the CDR3 DNA reads TGTGCCAGCAGCTTAGAGGGGGGAAAGGACTATGGCTACACCTTC. The whole variable domain, filled in from reference TRBV7-9 and TRBJ1-2, reads DTGVSQNPRHKITKRGQNVTFRCDPISEHNRLYWYRQTLGQGPEFLTYFQNEAQLEKSRLLSDRFSAERPKGSFSTLEIQRTEQGDSAMYLCASSLEGGKDYGYTFGSGTRLTVV.